This TCR beta chain was documented in a study of cytotoxic CD8 clonotypes in ibrutinib-treated CLL. Notes on the study in general: Clonality measured at baseline exceeded age-matched healthy donors, tracking circulating CD8+ T-cell counts. Clonality went up at ibrutinib response and then declined back toward baseline at progression. Private clonotypes, not public ones, expanded at ibrutinib response.

The V gene lost 2 bases and the J gene lost 0 bases, with 13 bases spanning the gap. The CDR3 is 16 residues long. Germline-derived CDR1 and CDR2 are SGHRS and YFSETQ. This clone was counted once. Its cognate antigen is unknown. Sequencing was designed to attain a depth spanning 1 in 200,000 to 1 in 1 million T cells. Profiled with immunoSEQ multiplex PCR; TCRdb holds only in-frame clones, not every one. Among some 140,000 clones listed, 84% were seen once. The sequence was obtained from a human donor with chronic lymphocytic leukemia. The chain links TRBV5-1 to TRBJ2-3; a weak D match, TRBD1 (5 bases). The sample consisted of PBMCs, taken after 24 months of ibrutinib treatment. The DNA of the CDR3 is TGCGCCAGCAGCTTTGGCGCACAGGCGAGCACAGATACGCAGTATTTT. Encoded protein: CASSFGAQASTDTQYF.